These T cell receptor beta chains were read from a single sample in a study of graft-versus-host responses after intestinal transplantation. Assay used: immunoSEQ multiplex PCR; TCRdb lists only in-frame clones, some missing. Here the sample spans over 90,000 clones, over 75% being singletons. Their target antigens are unknown. Specimen: unstimulated CD8+ T cells sorted from spleen or lymph node cells, collected before intestinal transplant. Receptors were obtained from a human donor who received an intestinal transplant. The CDR3 runs from the conserved cysteine through the conserved F or W. The D gene is left open where the match is weak. Clone size appears in some rows only: once, few, many, or a class for an expanded clone.

CDR3nt: TGTGCCAGCAGCTTGGGTACAGGGAACGTCTACGAGCAGTACTTC
CDR3aa: CASSLGTGNVYEQYF
abundance: .
d_gene: .
len: 15
v_gene: TRBV5-4
j_gene: TRBJ2-7

CDR3nt: TGTGCCAGCAGCTCGAGGACAGGGGGGAACTATGGCTACACCTTC
CDR3aa: CASSSRTGGNYGYTF
abundance: .
d_gene: TRBD1
len: 15
v_gene: TRBV13
j_gene: TRBJ1-2

CDR3nt: TGTGCCTCCATGGCCCTAGCGGGAGGGAGAGATACGCAGTATTTT
CDR3aa: CASMALAGGRDTQYF
abundance: .
d_gene: TRBD2
len: 15
v_gene: TRBV28
j_gene: TRBJ2-3

CDR3nt: TGTGCCAGCAGCTTACAGTGGGGACTACAGGGCAATGAGCAGTTCTTC
CDR3aa: CASSLQWGLQGNEQFF
abundance: .
d_gene: .
len: 16
v_gene: TRBV11-2
j_gene: TRBJ2-1

CDR3nt: TGCGCCAGCAGCCAAGATAGAGGCGAGTACAATGAGCAGTTCTTC
CDR3aa: CASSQDRGEYNEQFF
abundance: .
d_gene: .
len: 15
v_gene: TRBV4-1
j_gene: TRBJ2-1

CDR3nt: TGTGCTAGTGGTTTAGGGACAGGAGACCTCTATAGCAATCAGCCCCAGCATTTT
CDR3aa: CASGLGTGDLYSNQPQHF
abundance: .
d_gene: TRBD1
len: 18
v_gene: TRBV12-5
j_gene: TRBJ1-5

CDR3nt: TGTGCCAGCAGTGTTTGGAGATACACAGATACGCAGTATTTT
CDR3aa: CASSVWRYTDTQYF
abundance: .
d_gene: .
len: 14
v_gene: TRBV6-1
j_gene: TRBJ2-3

CDR3nt: TGTGCCAGCAGTCCCCGACAGGGGACCTGGAGCACAGATACGCAGTATTTT
CDR3aa: CASSPRQGTWSTDTQYF
abundance: .
d_gene: TRBD1
len: 17
v_gene: TRBV27
j_gene: TRBJ2-3

CDR3nt: TGTGCCAGCGCCGATGACAGGGGGTCTTACGAGCAGTACTTC
CDR3aa: CASADDRGSYEQYF
abundance: .
d_gene: TRBD1
len: 14
v_gene: TRBV2
j_gene: TRBJ2-7

CDR3nt: TGTGCCAGCAGCGAAGACCGGGACAGCAGAATTAGCTATGGCTACACCTTC
CDR3aa: CASSEDRDSRISYGYTF
abundance: .
d_gene: TRBD1
len: 17
v_gene: TRBV6-1
j_gene: TRBJ1-2

CDR3nt: TGTGCCAGCACCCCAGGCAGCGGGGGGGAATCCTACAATGAGCAGTTCTTC
CDR3aa: CASTPGSGGESYNEQFF
abundance: once
d_gene: TRBD2
len: 17
v_gene: TRBV25-1
j_gene: TRBJ2-1

CDR3nt: TGTGCCAGCAGTACTACCGGGGGAGAGCAGTACTTC
CDR3aa: CASSTTGGEQYF
abundance: .
d_gene: .
len: 12
v_gene: TRBV5-4
j_gene: TRBJ2-7

CDR3nt: TGTGCCAGCAGCTTAGCTACGCGTGAGCAGTTCTTC
CDR3aa: CASSLATREQFF
abundance: once
d_gene: .
len: 12
v_gene: TRBV7-9
j_gene: TRBJ2-1

CDR3nt: TGTGCCAGTAGCGACAGCCCCCCGGGTAATTCACCCCTCCACTTT
CDR3aa: CASSDSPPGNSPLHF
abundance: .
d_gene: .
len: 15
v_gene: TRBV19
j_gene: TRBJ1-6

CDR3nt: TGTGCCAGCTCACTACGGGACTACAGCACAGATACGCAGTATTTT
CDR3aa: CASSLRDYSTDTQYF
abundance: .
d_gene: TRBD2
len: 15
v_gene: TRBV18
j_gene: TRBJ2-3

CDR3nt: TGTGCCAGCAGCTTAGGACAGGGGGCGTTCTCAGATACGCAGTATTTT
CDR3aa: CASSLGQGAFSDTQYF
abundance: .
d_gene: TRBD1
len: 16
v_gene: TRBV27
j_gene: TRBJ2-3

CDR3nt: TGTGCCAGCAGCCAAAGGGACTTCCGGGAGGGCCCTTACGAGCAGTACTTC
CDR3aa: CASSQRDFREGPYEQYF
abundance: .
d_gene: TRBD2
len: 17
v_gene: TRBV4-2
j_gene: TRBJ2-7